This is a list of T cell receptor beta chains from one sample in a study of blood T cell repertoires in COVID-19. Profiling relied on immunoSEQ multiplex PCR, and the TCRdb table lists in-frame clones only, not all of them. The repertoire consists of approximately 150,000 clones, with about four fifths occurring once and the leading ten covering around 8%. Sequenced: peripheral blood. Every receptor here comes from an older woman with COVID-19, enrolled during active disease. The CDR3 runs from the conserved cysteine through the conserved F or W. Fields, in order: D gene, V gene, clone size, J gene, CDR3 DNA, CDR3 protein. A D gene is named only where the DNA matches it firmly. The listing skips clone size in some rows; elsewhere it reads once, few, many or a size class.

TRBD2	TRBV19	.	TRBJ2-5	TGTGCCAGTAGTTGGGGCGGGGGAGAGACCCAGTACTTC	CASSWGGGETQYF
TRBD2	TRBV5-1	.	TRBJ2-2	TGCGCCAGCAGTCGGGAGGGGGACACCGGGGAGCTGTTTTTT	CASSREGDTGELFF
.	TRBV6-2/TRBV6-3	.	TRBJ1-6	TGTGCCAGCACCCCTGTGGACCGGGAATATAATTCACCCCTCCACTTT	CASTPVDREYNSPLHF
TRBD2	TRBV5-4	.	TRBJ2-2	TGTGCCAGCAGCTTGGCAGCGGGGGGGACCGGGGAGCTGTTTTTT	CASSLAAGGTGELFF
TRBD1	TRBV19	.	TRBJ1-5	TGTGCCAGTACTGGCGGACAGGGACGTTGGAGCGGCAATCAGCCCCAGCATTTT	CASTGGQGRWSGNQPQHF
TRBD2	TRBV6-5	.	TRBJ2-1	TGTGCCAGCGGGACTAGCGGGGGGGCCGGTGAGCAGTTCTTC	CASGTSGGAGEQFF
TRBD2	TRBV9	.	TRBJ2-1	TGTGCCAGCAGCCTTAAAGCGGGGGGGTACAATGAGCAGTTCTTC	CASSLKAGGYNEQFF
.	TRBV6-6	.	TRBJ1-2	TGTGCCAGCAGTTACTCACCCGGGGTTAACTATGGCTACACCTTC	CASSYSPGVNYGYTF
TRBD1	TRBV7-9	few	TRBJ2-7	TGTGCCAGCAGTGGGACAGCGAGCTCCTACGAGCAGTACTTC	CASSGTASSYEQYF
TRBD2	TRBV4-2	.	TRBJ2-2	TGTGCCAGCAGCCAAGATAGGACTAGCGGCCGTCCATGGGAGGAGCTGTTTTTT	CASSQDRTSGRPWEELFF
.	TRBV10-3	.	TRBJ1-1	TGTGCCATCAGTGAGTTGGACAGGAACACTGAAGCTTTCTTT	CAISELDRNTEAFF
.	TRBV7-3	.	TRBJ2-3	TGTGCCAGCAGCCCGATGGGCCAGAAACCCACAGATACGCAGTATTTT	CASSPMGQKPTDTQYF
.	TRBV18	.	TRBJ2-3	TGTGCCAGCTCACCGTTCCAGGGGACAGATACGCAGTATTTT	CASSPFQGTDTQYF
TRBD1	TRBV25-1	.	TRBJ1-1	TGTGCCAGCAGTGAGTACAGGGGGCTCGGGACTGAAGCTTTCTTT	CASSEYRGLGTEAFF
.	TRBV28	few	TRBJ1-6	TGTGCCAGCAGTACTCCGGGGGGCGGCAATTCACCCCTCCACTTT	CASSTPGGGNSPLHF
.	TRBV19	.	TRBJ2-7	TGTGCCAGTTCGGGATCCTACGAGCAGTACTTC	CASSGSYEQYF
TRBD2	TRBV10-3	once	TRBJ2-3	TGTGCCATCAGTGAGAAGCCCTTCCTAGCGGGGGGTATCACCAGCACAGATACGCAGTATTTT	CAISEKPFLAGGITSTDTQYF
TRBD1	TRBV11-3	.	TRBJ2-2	TGTGCCAGCAGCTTAGGACAGGGGAAAAACACCGGGGAGCTGTTTTTT	CASSLGQGKNTGELFF
TRBD1	TRBV7-8	.	TRBJ2-1	TGTGCCAGCAGCTTAGGACTTGGACAGGCCCACAATGAGCAGTTCTTC	CASSLGLGQAHNEQFF
.	TRBV7-2	.	TRBJ2-1	TGTGCCAGCAGCTTAGAGTTAGCGTTAGCCGATGAGCAGTTCTTC	CASSLELALADEQFF
TRBD1	TRBV10-3	.	TRBJ1-3	TGTGCCATCAATGAGGTTGGGACAGTCGGAAACACCATATATTTT	CAINEVGTVGNTIYF
TRBD2	TRBV5-4	once	TRBJ2-1	TGTGCCAGCAGACGAGGCGGGGGGGGAGAGTTCAACAATGAGCAGTTCTTC	CASRRGGGGEFNNEQFF
TRBD2	TRBV30	.	TRBJ2-3	TGTGCCTGGACTAGCGGGACAGATACGCAGTATTTT	CAWTSGTDTQYF
.	TRBV19	.	TRBJ2-2	TGTGCCAGTAGCGTTAGCGGACGGGGCGGGGAGCTGTTTTTT	CASSVSGRGGELFF
.	TRBV6-1	few	TRBJ2-2	TGTGCCAGCAGTGGCTACCTTGGGAGGAGGGTCAACGCCGGGGAGCTGTTTTTT	CASSGYLGRRVNAGELFF
TRBD1	TRBV3-1/TRBV3-2	.	TRBJ2-5	TGTGCCAGCAGCCCCCCGGGGACAGGGCAACAAGAGACCCAGTACTTC	CASSPPGTGQQETQYF
.	TRBV5-1	.	TRBJ1-1	TGCGCCAGCAGCTTGGAAGTCCAGGGTCGTACTGAAGCTTTCTTT	CASSLEVQGRTEAFF
TRBD1	TRBV20-1	.	TRBJ2-1	TGCAGTGCACAGGGGCACAATGAGCAGTTCTTC	CSAQGHNEQFF
.	TRBV6-6	.	TRBJ2-5	TGTGCCAGCACCCACCCCGGGAGACAAGAGACCCAGTACTTC	CASTHPGRQETQYF
.	TRBV12-3/TRBV12-4	.	TRBJ1-2	TGTGCCAGCAGTAATACGGGGGATGGCTACACCTTC	CASSNTGDGYTF
.	TRBV21-1	.	TRBJ2-7	TGTGCCAGCAGCAAAGAGGGCAGGCTTATGGCTAGCGGGACCGGAAGCTCCTACGAGCAGTACTTC	CASSKEGRLMASGTGSSYEQYF
TRBD1	TRBV28	.	TRBJ1-1	TGTGCCATGCCGTGGGACAGACTTGAAGCTTTCTTT	CAMPWDRLEAFF
.	TRBV9	once	TRBJ2-7	TGTGCCAGCAGCTTTAGGGGTGGGGGCACAGGGAATCTCCCCTACGAGCAGTACTTC	CASSFRGGGTGNLPYEQYF
.	TRBV18	.	TRBJ2-5	TGTGCCAGCTCACCACGTCGAGGAGACCAAGAGACCCAGTACTTC	CASSPRRGDQETQYF
.	TRBV24-1	.	TRBJ2-2	TGTGCCACCAGTGAGGGTCAGGTCACCGGGGAGCTGTTTTTT	CATSEGQVTGELFF
.	TRBV6-5	.	TRBJ2-7	TGTGCCAGCAGCGACTCCGGGGGAAACAACGAGCAGTACTTC	CASSDSGGNNEQYF
.	TRBV14	.	TRBJ1-2	TGTGCCAGCAGCCAAGATCTGGAGGGAAGGTACTATGGCTACACCTTC	CASSQDLEGRYYGYTF
TRBD1	TRBV9	many	TRBJ2-7	TGTGCCAGCAGCGTAGGATGGCAGGGGGCCTACGAGCAGTACTTC	CASSVGWQGAYEQYF
.	TRBV13	.	TRBJ1-1	TGTGCCAGCAGCATTGGACGGGGTCAAAACACTGAAGCTTTCTTT	CASSIGRGQNTEAFF
TRBD1	TRBV18	.	TRBJ2-3	TGTGCCAGCTCACCCCTGGGACAGGGTAACACAGATACGCAGTATTTT	CASSPLGQGNTDTQYF
.	TRBV7-8	.	TRBJ1-6	TGTGCCAGCAGCTTAGCGAGCAATAATTCACCCCTCCACTTT	CASSLASNNSPLHF
.	TRBV19	.	TRBJ1-1	TGTGCCAGTAGTATAACAGAGTTCAACACTGAAGCTTTCTTT	CASSITEFNTEAFF
TRBD1	TRBV7-9	.	TRBJ1-2	TGTGCCAGCAGCACGGACAGGGGCCTACTATATGGCTACACCTTC	CASSTDRGLLYGYTF
TRBD1	TRBV7-9	.	TRBJ1-3	TGTGCCAGCAACATGGACAGGGGCTCTGGAAACACCATATATTTT	CASNMDRGSGNTIYF
.	TRBV5-5	.	TRBJ2-5	TGTGCCAGCAGCTTGCTGTACCAAGAGACCCAGTACTTC	CASSLLYQETQYF
.	TRBV6-5	few	TRBJ1-6	TGTGCCAGCATACCCAACAGGTCTAATTCACCCCTCCACTTT	CASIPNRSNSPLHF
.	TRBV12-3/TRBV12-4	.	TRBJ1-2	TGTGCCAGCAGTTTAAATCAGGGGCATGGCTACACCTTC	CASSLNQGHGYTF
TRBD1	TRBV6-5	.	TRBJ1-2	TGTGCCAGCAGAAAAAACCCGGGACAGGGGGTTGGCTACACCTTC	CASRKNPGQGVGYTF
.	TRBV5-1	.	TRBJ2-3	TGCGCCAGCAGCTTGGACCCGACAGGATCGGGCACAGATACGCAGTATTTT	CASSLDPTGSGTDTQYF
TRBD2	TRBV5-1	.	TRBJ2-1	TGCGCCAGCAGCTACGGTTCGGGGGGACTGTCCAATGAGCAGTTCTTC	CASSYGSGGLSNEQFF
TRBD1	TRBV19	few	TRBJ2-7	TGTGCCAGTAGACCCGGGACAGGGGCCCACGAGCAGTACTTC	CASRPGTGAHEQYF
TRBD1	TRBV7-9	.	TRBJ1-1	TGTGCCAGCAGCCCCCAACAGGGGAGTAACACTGAAGCTTTCTTT	CASSPQQGSNTEAFF
.	TRBV29-1	many	TRBJ2-3	TGCAGCGTTGACGGACAGCCCACAGATACGCAGTATTTT	CSVDGQPTDTQYF
.	TRBV2	.	TRBJ1-3	TGTGCCAGCGAGGAGGGAAGCGCTGGAAACACCATATATTTT	CASEEGSAGNTIYF
.	TRBV5-4	.	TRBJ1-1	TGTGCCAGCAGCTCAAAGGGGACAAAAGAAGCTTTCTTT	CASSSKGTKEAFF
TRBD1	TRBV5-1	.	TRBJ2-2	TGCGCCAGCCTGAAGGGACAGGCGAACACCGGGGAGCTGTTTTTT	CASLKGQANTGELFF
.	TRBV2	.	TRBJ2-1	TGTGCCAGCAGTTCCTTGTATGGGACTCGATACAATGAGCAGTTCTTC	CASSSLYGTRYNEQFF
.	TRBV27	.	TRBJ1-2	TGTGCCAGCAGTTTTCGAGCCTTAGCTAACTATGGCTACACCTTC	CASSFRALANYGYTF
TRBD2	TRBV11-3	.	TRBJ2-1	TGTGCCAGCAGCTTGACTTCCGCGGGAGCCTACGATGAGCAGTTCTTC	CASSLTSAGAYDEQFF
TRBD1	TRBV13	.	TRBJ2-7	TGTGCCAGCAGCCTGACCCCGGGACAGGGGGTTTACGAGCAGTACTTC	CASSLTPGQGVYEQYF